The clone carrying this TCR beta chain showed up just a few times. Antigen specificity is unknown. The sample belongs to a study of T cell responses to AZD1222 COVID-19 vaccine. Findings and limits, study-wide: No repertoire was sampled before or during the peak T cell response, only after it. Vaccine-related CD4 TCRs covered spike, predominating at 160-218 and 743-854. Females outnumbered males among donors, who were mostly white British; clonal diversity was possibly underestimated. Compared with day 0, the breadth and depth of the Spike-specific TCR repertoire rose significantly after two doses of AZD1222.

This CDR3 has 15 residues. Trimming left V 3 bases short and J 1 base short, with 9 bases between. Per the germline V gene, CDR1 is LNHDA and CDR2 is SQIVND (reference sequence). Assay: immunoSEQ multiplex PCR; the TCRdb copy retains only in-frame clones and omits some. The sample holds about 75,000 clones, 88% seen once. The chain uses TRBV19 and TRBJ2-2; D call uncertain. The sequences come from peripheral blood, collected 28 days after the second dose of the MenACWY control vaccine. This clonotype was obtained from an adult who received the MenACWY meningococcal vaccine as a control. The CDR3 coding sequence is TGTGCCAGTAGTATCTACACGTGGAACACCGGGGAGCTGTTTTTT. Translated: CASSIYTWNTGELFF.